These 10 T cell receptor beta chains came from one sample sequenced in a study of siplizumab effects on memory and regulatory T cells. Method: immunoSEQ multiplex PCR; TCRdb's copy keeps in-frame clones and lacks some. The sample consists of approximately 110,000 clones, 90% to 95% of them appearing once. Sequenced input: Tregs sorted from blood. Source of these receptors: a human donor in good health.

This chain connects TRBV27 to TRBJ1-1; weak D call: TRBD1 (5 bases). V dropped 1 base and J dropped 5 bases, with 11 bases sitting between them. Germline values: CDR1 MNHEY, CDR2 SMNVEV (reference sequence). This CDR3 has 14 amino acids. As DNA, the CDR3 is TGTGCCAGCAGTTTATTATTGTCAGGGACTGAAGCTTTCTTT. Protein: CASSLLLSGTEAFF.

This rearrangement joins TRBV27 to TRBJ2-7; TRBD2 aligns across 9 bases. Trimming cost V 4 bases and J 4 bases; bases outside gene matches: 17. This CDR3 is built from 18 residues. Per germline, CDR1 MNHEY and CDR2 SMNVEV (reference sequence). The CDR3 loop is CASSSQVAGGARSYEQYF. CDR3 DNA: TGTGCCAGCAGTTCTCAAGTCGCGGGGGGGGCCAGGAGTTACGAGCAGTACTTC.

This chain uses TRBV5-6 with TRBJ1-5, with 11 bases matching TRBD1. V dropped 4 bases and J dropped 1; count of bases not matched to a gene: 4. Germline V gene lookup returns CDR1 SGHDT and CDR2 YYEEEE. The CDR3 has 16 residues. CDR3 residues: CASSRGTGGSNQPQHF. The DNA of the CDR3 is TGTGCCAGCAGCCGAGGGACAGGGGGGAGCAATCAGCCCCAGCATTTT.

V usage is TRBV19 and J usage is TRBJ1-2; 10 bases agree with TRBD1. The CDR3 extends over 15 amino acids. Germline V CDR1 and CDR2: LNHDA, SQIVND (reference sequence). V shed 11 bases, J shed 6 bases, and the junction held 15 bases outside the gene matches. The CDR3 DNA reads TGTGCCTCTACGAGGGAGACAGGGGGCATCGATGGCTACACCTTC. It is translated as CASTRETGGIDGYTF.

CDR3 amino acids: CASSQEGTGSREQYF. The CDR3 coding sequence is TGTGCCAGCAGCCAAGAGGGGACGGGAAGTCGGGAGCAGTACTTC. This chain uses TRBV4-2 with TRBJ2-7; D possibly uses TRBD1 or TRBD2 (5 bases each). Germline V gene sequence: CDR1 LGHNA, CDR2 YNFKEQ. There are 15 residues in the CDR3. V lost 0 bases, J lost 7 bases, and 16 bases lay in between.

Only a few counts were recorded for this clone. This chain connects TRBV7-8 to TRBJ2-7; D is perhaps TRBD1 (6 bases). CDR3 length: 15 residues. From germline, CDR1 is SGHVS and CDR2 FQNEAQ. The germline V and J ends were trimmed by 1 base and 2 bases, with 12 bases remaining between them. CDR3 in DNA: TGTGCCAGCAGCTTAGTACAGGGTCCAGCCTACGAGCAGTACTTC. Translation: CASSLVQGPAYEQYF.

The V call is TRBV5-1, the J call TRBJ2-7; 10 positions agree with TRBD1. Germline CDR1 and CDR2: SGHRS and YFSETQ. The CDR3 loop spans 15 amino acids. Trimming at V came to 0 bases and at J to 4 bases, leaving 4 bases not matched to a gene. The CDR3 DNA follows: TGCGCCAGCAGCTTGGCCCTGGGACAGGGGTACGAGCAGTACTTC. Translating it yields CASSLALGQGYEQYF.

This clone showed up just once. The chain employs TRBV7-6 and TRBJ2-7, with TRBD2 matching 7 bases. The CDR3 is made up of 14 amino acids. CDR1 and CDR2 (germline): SGHVS, FNYEAQ. J was trimmed by 4 bases and V by 5 bases; bases with no gene match: 8. The CDR3 sequence is CASSKTTSRYEQYF. CDR3 DNA: TGTGCCAGCAGCAAGACGACTAGCCGGTACGAGCAGTACTTC.

This chain connects TRBV5-1 to TRBJ2-2; D call uncertain. V shed 0 bases and J shed 3 bases, with 3 bases lying between them. Germline-derived CDR1 and CDR2 are SGHRS and YFSETQ. This CDR3 is 13 amino acids long. CDR3 amino acids: CASSLEYTGELFF. CDR3 nucleotide sequence: TGCGCCAGCAGCTTGGAGTACACCGGGGAGCTGTTTTTT. The full variable domain, with the rest looked up from reference TRBV5-1 and TRBJ2-2, is KAGVTQTPRYLIKTRGQQVTLSCSPISGHRSVSWYQQTPGQGLQFLFEYFSETQRNKGNFPGRFSGRQFSNSRSEMNVSTLELGDSALYLCASSLEYTGELFFGEGSRLTVL.

The chain links TRBV14 to TRBJ2-3; TRBD1 is a possible D gene (6 bases). The CDR3 loop spans 16 amino acids. Trimming removed 4 bases from V and 0 bases from J, with 14 bases in between. Germline assignment: CDR1 SGHDN and CDR2 FVKESK. The CDR3 DNA follows: TGTGCCAGCAGCCCGAAGGGGGAGCGGAGCACAGATACGCAGTATTTT. Translation gives CASSPKGERSTDTQYF.